This T cell receptor beta chain originates from a study of shared clonotypes between healthy human individuals. Study-wide results and caveats: Memory subsets generally showed smaller estimated richness than naive subsets did.

TCRdb keeps only in-frame clones here, not all; method: immunoSEQ multiplex PCR. The table lists about 2.2 million clones, 85% to 95% of them singletons. The CDR3 consists of 15 residues. V lost 3 bases to trimming and J lost 2 bases, with 14 bases between them. Germline V gene lookup returns CDR1 SGDLS and CDR2 YYNGEE. A word on this clone: Antigen specificity is unknown.

Selected positively for CCR7 and CD45RO-negative, naive CD8 cells excluded terminally differentiated effector memory CD45RA+ cells. The origin of this receptor is a young man in good health. Some clones in this sample may be carry-over from other donors' samples. Sequencing was performed on naive CD8+ T cells from PBMCs. This sequence joins TRBV9 and TRBJ1-1; the D is unclear. The CDR3 DNA reads as TGTGCCAGCAGCGCCTACGGGCAGACCAACACTGAAGCTTTCTTT. It encodes CASSAYGQTNTEAFF.